These 13 T cell receptor beta chains came from one sample sequenced in a study of T cells in Graves' hyperthyroidism and ophthalmopathy. Amplification targeted TCR beta CDR3 regions from RNA transcripts. First-round RT-PCR targeting the TCR CDR3 was performed with the HTBI primer set. TCRdb recomputed calls from the multiplex PCR reads with MiXCR, one row per CDR3 protein. This table has roughly 290,000 distinct CDR3 sequences, 12% to 15% appearing once. The sample consisted of blood. The receptors were gathered from a woman aged 40 to 50 with Graves' hyperthyroidism.

This clonotype has a count of ten or more. The chain has TRBV5-1 and TRBJ2-1; 9 nucleotides match TRBD1. Germline lookup yields CDR1 SGHRS and CDR2 YFSETQ. Trimming removed 3 bases from V and 6 bases from J; junction bases left unmatched: 7. This CDR3 is 15 amino acids long. The CDR3 region is CASSSPGQGANEQFF. CDR3 nucleotide sequence: TGCGCCAGCAGCTCCCCGGGACAGGGAGCCAATGAGCAGTTCTTC.

This clonotype turned up a few times. The chain carries TRBV18 and TRBJ2-7; 11 bases align to TRBD2. J gave up 5 bases and V 1 base, and 4 bases lay outside the gene matches. This CDR3 has 15 residues. Germline lookup yields CDR1 KGHSH and CDR2 LQKENI. The CDR3 sequence is CASSPLTSGNNEQYF. The DNA for the CDR3 is TGTGCCAGCTCACCACTGACTAGCGGGAACAACGAGCAGTACTTC.

This clonotype showed up many times. This chain links TRBV7-9 with TRBJ1-1; D unresolved. Trimming took off 5 bases at V and 6 bases at J, with 7 bases between the two ends. The CDR3 is 11 amino acids. CDR1 and CDR2 (germline): SEHNR, FQNEAQ (reference sequence). CDR3 protein: CASSPDAEAFF. CDR3 coding DNA: TGTGCCAGCAGCCCCGATGCTGAAGCTTTCTTT. The full variable domain, rest sourced from reference TRBV7-9 and TRBJ1-1, is DTGVSQNPRHKITKRGQNVTFRCDPISEHNRLYWYRQTLGQGPEFLTYFQNEAQLEKSRLLSDRFSAERPKGSFSTLEIQRTEQGDSAMYLCASSPDAEAFFGQGTRLTVV.

V and J are TRBV5-6 and TRBJ1-2; D call uncertain. Germline V gene data show CDR1 as SGHDT and CDR2 as YYEEEE. The CDR3 spans 12 residues. Trimming removed 0 bases at V and 8 bases at J, with 8 bases between. The CDR3 nucleotides are TGTGCCAGCAGCTTGGGTGATATCGGCTACACCTTC. It is translated as CASSLGDIGYTF. The entire variable domain, with the rest obtained from reference TRBV5-6 and TRBJ1-2, is as follows: DAGVTQSPTHLIKTRGQQVTLRCSPKSGHDTVSWYQQALGQGPQFIFQYYEEEERQRGNFPDRFSGHQFPNYSSELNVNALLLGDSALYLCASSLGDIGYTFGSGTRLTVV.

This clonotype was picked up many times. The chain joins TRBV7-2 to TRBJ2-5; possibly TRBD1 or TRBD2 for D (5 bases each). Trimming shortened V by 8 bases and J by 7 bases, and 23 bases separated the two germline ends. The germline V gene encodes CDR1 SGHTA and CDR2 FQGNSA. The CDR3 contains 15 residues. CDR3 residues: CASGVRLADGATQYF. The CDR3 region has the DNA TGTGCCAGCGGGGTTCGGTTGGCAGACGGGGCGACCCAGTACTTC.

This chain connects TRBV12-3 or TRBV12-4 to TRBJ2-7; no definite D call. CDR3 length: 14 amino acids. V was trimmed by 6 bases and J by 0 bases, leaving 12 bases between them. The CDR3 DNA sequence: TGTGCCAGCAGGACCGACATATTCTCCTACGAGCAGTACTTC. Translation gives CASRTDIFSYEQYF.

This clonotype was counted many times. V usage is TRBV6-2 or TRBV6-3 and J usage is TRBJ1-5; D is ambiguous. CDR1 MNHEY and CDR2 SVGEGT come from the germline V gene. CDR3 length: 12 residues. V was trimmed by 6 bases and J by 6 bases, leaving 9 bases between them. The CDR3: CASSRASQPQHF. In nucleotides, the CDR3 is TGTGCCAGCAGCCGGGCCTCTCAGCCCCAGCATTTT.

The chain uses TRBV6-1 and TRBJ1-1, with 7 bases fitting TRBD1. The CDR3 consists of 12 residues. Germline assignment: CDR1 MNHNS and CDR2 SASEGT. The V gene end was trimmed by 2 bases and the J gene end by 8 bases; junction bases not matched to a gene: 2. CDR3 sequence reads: CASSEWTGEAFF. CDR3 sequence (DNA): TGTGCCAGCAGTGAATGGACAGGAGAAGCTTTCTTT.

There are many counts of this clonotype. J is TRBJ2-2 and V is TRBV15, with TRBD1 matching over 7 bases. The CDR3 runs 14 residues. The V and J ends lost 3 bases and 6 bases, in that order; junction bases with no gene match: 4. Germline lookup yields CDR1 LNHNV and CDR2 YYDKDF (reference sequence). CDR3 sequence (DNA): TGTGCCACCAGCAGGATAACAGGGGCCGGGGAGCTGTTTTTT. It yields the protein CATSRITGAGELFF.

This clonotype has at least ten counts. This chain connects TRBV27 to TRBJ2-1; no clear D. The V gene's germline CDR1 is MNHEY and CDR2 SMNVEV (reference sequence). CDR3 length equals 16 residues. Deletions cut 2 bases from V and 4 bases from J, with 15 bases between. In DNA, the CDR3 is TGTGCCAGCAGTTTAAGCCCTCTCGCCGGGTACAATGAGCAGTTCTTC. Encoded protein: CASSLSPLAGYNEQFF.

This clonotype was found many times. The chain links TRBV28 to TRBJ2-7, with D possibly TRBD2 on 5 matching bases. Germline assignment: CDR1 MDHEN and CDR2 SYDVKM. This CDR3 contains 14 residues. V lost 2 bases to trimming and J lost 0 bases, with 8 bases between them. CDR3: CASSLMGSSYEQYF. CDR3 bases: TGTGCCAGCAGTTTAATGGGGAGCTCCTACGAGCAGTACTTC.

This clonotype was recorded many times. The chain recombines TRBV9 with TRBJ1-2, with no clear D. The CDR3 loop spans 14 amino acids. The germline CDR1 and CDR2 sequences are SGDLS and YYNGEE. Trimming stripped 0 bases from V and 2 bases from J, with 8 bases between. CDR3 loop: CASSVGDVNYGYTF. In DNA, the CDR3 is TGTGCCAGCAGCGTAGGAGACGTGAACTATGGCTACACCTTC. Full variable domain (rest looked up from reference TRBV9 and TRBJ1-2): DSGVTQTPKHLITATGQRVTLRCSPRSGDLSVYWYQQSLDQGLQFLIQYYNGEERAKGNILERFSAQQFPDLHSELNLSSLELGDSALYFCASSVGDVNYGYTFGSGTRLTVV.

The chain employs TRBV20-1 and TRBJ1-5, with 8 positions matching TRBD1. This CDR3 has 13 residues. V gave up 6 bases and J gave up 5 bases; unmatched junction bases: 6. The germline V gene has CDR1 DFQATT and CDR2 SNEGSKA (reference sequence). The CDR3 spells CSAQGQDYQPQHF. The CDR3 bases are TGCAGTGCGCAGGGACAGGATTATCAGCCCCAGCATTTT.